This T cell receptor (beta chain) derives from a study of T cell clones after liver transplantation. Study in general: Immunosuppression withdrawal was tried within 2 years after liver transplantation in this trial. As an antigen-independent comparator, third-party-reactive TCRbeta sequences came from pre-transplant mixed lymphocyte reactions. Tolerance: complete withdrawal held at least one year, liver enzymes staying within twice normal. Samples came pre-transplant, pre-randomization before withdrawal, and post-randomization after withdrawal ended.

The data were produced by immunoSEQ multiplex PCR, yet TCRdb's version contains in-frame clones alone and is incomplete. Among around 100,000 clones, approximately 79% were seen once, and the ten largest hold approximately 2.8%. The germline CDR1 and CDR2 sequences are KGHSH and LQKENI. The J segment lost 1 base and the V segment lost 6 bases, leaving 2 bases of the junction unmatched. There are 13 residues in the CDR3. This chain links TRBV18 with TRBJ2-5, with 7 bases identical to TRBD2. This TCR was recovered from a human patient who received a liver transplant. The T cells may come from the graft donor. The input for sequencing was CD4+ T cells from blood, taken approximately 4 years after liver transplant. DNA of the CDR3: TGTGCCAGCTCCGGGACTATCCAAGAGACCCAGTACTTC. It yields the protein CASSGTIQETQYF.